The following is a T cell receptor beta chain sequence with its context. Its binding antigen is unknown. The sample comes from a study of cytomegalovirus exposure and HLA in healthy donors (dated by TCRdb to about 2017). Describing the broader study: According to an earlier analysis of a few hundred of the donors, roughly 180 million T cells yielded approximately 120 million unique TCR beta sequences and approximately 300 Gb of sequence data. Roughly 300 gigabases of sequencing data and approximately 80 million unique TCR sequences were included in an early release covering roughly 700 HLA-typed donors. Typing coverage varied by locus: roughly 629-640 donors for A, B, C, DRB1 and DQB1; roughly 560 for DQA1; over 600 for DPA1; roughly 450 for DPB1. A later genetic analysis took genome-wide SNP genotypes for about 65% of the 666 donors and used that subset as a discovery cohort. HLA typing covered class I and class II loci at four-digit resolution. Alongside the repertoire data, information on donor age, sex, ethnicity and CMV serostatus was compiled. Across 300 to 500 genotyped donors of the cohort, an average of about 220,000 unique TCR beta nucleotide sequences per donor were sequenced, and roughly a sixth of those sequences were non-productive. All discovery cohort repertoires had been generated on a single sequencing platform. An earlier analysis of several hundred of the donors used high-throughput TCR beta sequencing to judge whether each TCR beta V gene segment behaved as functional or pseudogenic. The T cell repertoires of roughly 660 subjects were profiled by immunosequencing and related to cytomegalovirus serostatus. To predict cytomegalovirus infection status, the study brought together high-throughput TCR immunosequencing, statistical association of individual TCRs with disease status, and machine learning. Of the 300 to 450 genotyped donors, 70% to 90% were placed in the genetic ancestry cluster associated with self-reported Caucasian donors. A later analysis re-examined previously published TCR beta repertoires from roughly 650 donors and added high-resolution HLA genotyping to investigate patterns of TCR occurrence. Roughly five DR-DQ haplotypes were treated as single units for association and clustering because of strong linkage in the cohort. Along with the approximately 620-subject first cohort, a separate validation cohort of some 130 different subjects was used. The later analysis used no new phenotypic data to find candidate immune exposures, relying instead on TCR beta sequences and their occurrence across donors. The study was designed to test whether signatures of past pathogen exposure could be identified by cataloging public T cell receptors.

The cohort consisted of some 670 healthy bone marrow donors. Cohort members were all nominally healthy when sampled, although unrecorded immune exposures were likely present. The donor was CMV seronegative and was included in the group of around 320 seronegative cohort members. Every donor gave a peripheral blood sample, and the peripheral blood mononuclear cells from that sample were used for TCR beta sequencing. Genomic DNA extraction from the blood cell samples was performed with the Qiagen DNeasy Blood Extraction Kit. Library generation was performed with the immunoSEQ multiplex PCR assay. For the multiplex PCR, a mixture combining 60 forward primers for TCR Vbeta segments and 13 reverse primers for TCR Jbeta segments was used. Amplification of the CDR3 region of rearranged TCR beta genes was performed with a multiplex PCR assay on genomic DNA. The amplified TCR beta libraries were sequenced on the Illumina HiSeq System as 87-base-pair reads. In the authors' own workflow: Across the 670 or so repertoires, a later analysis counted approximately 75 million unique TCR beta chains, roughly 11 million of which were shared by at least two donors. Raw reads were error-corrected and collapsed into unique sequences with a nearest-neighbor algorithm that merged closely related sequences to remove PCR and sequencing errors. CDR3 sequences were aligned to IMGT reference sequences to assign V, D and J gene segments. For a sequence to be retained, a match of at least six nucleotides to both a V gene segment and a J gene segment was required. Rearrangements were classified as productive when the CDR3 lacked stop codons and remained in frame with V and J, and all other rearrangements were classified as non-productive. CDR3 was defined according to IMGT convention as the region running from the second conserved V-encoded cysteine to the conserved J-encoded phenylalanine. The earlier analysis of about 610 of the donors excluded any sequence lacking an unambiguous match to a single V gene segment. In an earlier analysis of 450 to 750 of the donors, a V segment was called functional when productive rearrangements were above 56.7%, and segregating when the standard deviation between donors exceeded 5%. A statistical classification framework was developed to diagnose cytomegalovirus status using the catalog of TCR beta chain sequences. In a later analysis, TCR nucleotide sequences were compared against IMGT/GENE-DB human TR gene sequences so that V and J genes could be assigned. Using the TCRdist pipeline, a later analysis assigned CDR3 sequences along with most-parsimonious VDJ recombination scenarios. In a later analysis, every TCR beta chain was defined by the combination of its CDR3 amino acid sequence and its V-gene family, and reads without a unique V-gene family were dropped. To address suspected cross-contamination and a sequencing artifact, a later analysis removed roughly 640 highly shared, low-generation-probability nucleotide sequences. In a later analysis, a clonal expansion index for each public chain was calculated from normalized within-repertoire ranks of inferred template counts. In a later analysis, generation probabilities were computed using a VDJ recombination model fitted to out-of-frame rearrangements, and the results were checked against IGoR. In a later analysis, hypergeometric tests were used to score TCR-TCR, TCR-HLA and TCR-CMV co-occurrence, with a repertoire-size bias correction applied to TCR pairs. To estimate false discovery rates, a later analysis permuted the HLA or CMV assignments 20 times. In a later analysis, co-occurring TCRs were grouped with DBSCAN, and TCRdist sequence similarity was added when clustering was performed within HLA-allele-positive subsets. Co-occurrence clustering excluded repertoires with fewer than 30,000 or more than 120,000 public chains, plus five with anomalous nucleotide sharing. TCRdb took over this immuneACCESS table, retaining in-frame rearrangements with V and J assigned. Such tables are incomplete; in checked studies, under half of the missing clones stem from an unresolved V gene, and the remainder is unexplained. D and trimming were read from the DNA, whereas the V and J calls and clone size are those reported in that table. This sample's records show about 200,000 clones. The ten largest clones take up about 6.8% of the sample.

Study-wide findings and limitations: In a later analysis, several top co-occurrence clusters were reported to appear linked to parvovirus B19, influenza, CMV and Epstein-Barr virus. Some IMGT-functional V segments, including TRBV6-2 and TRBV6-3, could not be told apart with the 87-base-pair reads, so those segments were excluded. The authors suggested that the approach could potentially be generalized to other disease states and immunological phenotypes. CMV serostatus was the only immune exposure information available for the cohort. Assigning TCR associations to individual alleles was difficult when HLA alleles, especially DR and DQ, strongly co-occurred. The study gave a list of 150 to 200 TCR beta chains associated with cytomegalovirus. According to a later analysis, TCR association rates differed among HLA loci, with DRB1 alleles showing the most associated TCRs and HLA-C alleles showing the fewest. A later genetic analysis associated a missense DCLRE1C variant with V-gene and J-gene trimming of TCR beta chains, and an independent cohort replicated the association. In this cohort, only TCR beta chains were sequenced, and detectable features were limited by the absence of alpha or paired-chain data. A group of highly shared sequence variants was considered likely to be a technical artifact of the sequencing pipeline. Linkage disequilibrium might explain the correlated functional status among segregating V segments, but an unknown experimental factor could not be excluded. In vitro tests confirmed that a few of the cytomegalovirus-associated TCR beta chains recognize cytomegalovirus antigens. In a later analysis, HLA-associated TCR beta chains showed more clonal expansion and lower generation probabilities than non-associated chains that were equally common. A further reported finding was that TCR beta sequences accurately predicted the HLA-A and HLA-B alleles for most subjects in the first cohort. The classifier was reported to diagnose cytomegalovirus status with high specificity and sensitivity in both the original and validation cohorts. According to a later genetic analysis, donors in an Asian-associated ancestry cluster had fewer N-insertions in productive TCRs than the approximately 650-donor mean. In a later analysis, most CMV-associated TCR beta chains were found to appear HLA-restricted, with HLA associations seemingly driven largely by CMV exposure. Roughly uniform sequencing depth across donors was assumed in presence/absence analyses, although this assumption may not hold. Seventeen rarely observed V segments, including chromosome 9 orphons, were excluded from the earlier analysis of a few hundred of the donors because counts were too low. An earlier analysis of some 590 of the donors showed that most TCR beta V segments appeared in productive rearrangements either about 87% or about 30% of the time, which broadly matched IMGT annotations. Because some donors lacked HLA typing at each locus, the association tests relied only on the typed subset. In a later analysis, around 15,000 TCR beta sequences were associated with specific HLA alleles at a false discovery rate of 0.05. Most TCR sequences were seen in very few donors, while some public TCRs were found in many individuals.

After removal of 4 bases from V and 3 bases from J, the junction retains 0 bases not matched to a gene. CDR1 SGHDT and CDR2 YYEEEE were looked up in the germline V gene. There are 12 amino acids in the CDR3, from cysteine to phenylalanine inclusive. The retained sequence is limited to the CDR3, 36 bases, with the frame set at the first base. The V and J genes are TRBV5-6 and TRBJ2-5; 7 bases in the junction line up with TRBD2. This clonotype was sampled from a man aged 25 to 40 in good health and CMV-seronegative. The specimen sequenced was PBMCs. The nucleotide sequence reads as follows: TGTGCCAGCAGCCGGGGGGAAGAGACCCAGTACTTC. Its product reads: CASSRGEETQYF.